This T cell receptor (beta chain) originates from a study of neoadjuvant anti-PD-1 for oral cavity cancer. For this clone: Its specificity is unknown.

This table comes from immunoSEQ multiplex PCR, and its TCRdb copy is limited to in-frame clones, with some not included. The table has some 31,000 clones, about 80% seen once; the top ten hold around 3.3%. The CDR3 is 14 residues long. Between the trimmed V and J ends, which lost 2 bases and 7 bases, there was a span of 14 bases. Germline CDR1 is MNHEY and CDR2 is SVGAGI. Time point of the sample: after neoadjuvant nivolumab, at surgical resection. Notes on the study in general: Post-nivolumab, blood T cell clonality was significantly elevated in non-responders.

The origin of this receptor is a person between 40 and 85 years old with oral cavity squamous cell carcinoma. This chain links TRBV6-5 with TRBJ2-5; TRBD1 might be the D (5 bases). Sequenced material: PBMCs, taken after nivolumab (anti-PD-1) treatment. The CDR3 loop is CASSYVGERGTQYF. CDR3 DNA sequence: TGTGCCAGCAGTTACGTTGGGGAAAGGGGGACCCAGTACTTC.